The entry below describes one TCR beta chain. This CDR3 region has 14 residues. V lost 3 bases to trimming and J lost 6 bases, with 13 bases between them. The germline V gene has CDR1 SGHTS and CDR2 YDEGEE. Profiled with immunoSEQ multiplex PCR; TCRdb holds only in-frame clones, not every one. The repertoire holds about 95,000 clones, 80% to 90% seen once, with roughly 0.84% in the top ten. This sample was taken from a study of radiotherapy plus CTLA-4 blockade in lung cancer. The genes are TRBV5-8 and TRBJ2-4; a possible D gene is TRBD2 (6 bases). The receptor comes from a human donor with non-small cell lung cancer who had stable disease on radiotherapy plus ipilimumab. Sequences were derived from peripheral blood, sampled from a patient treated with radiotherapy plus ipilimumab. In DNA form, the CDR3 reads TGTGCCAGCAGCTACGCGGGACTCCCAAACATTCAGTACTTC. It specifies CASSYAGLPNIQYF.